This TCR beta chain was captured in a study of blood T cells in healthy people across ages. The study, taken as a whole, reports: Changes in expanded clonotypes were possibly confounded, as the CMV status of donors was unknown.

A J-beta primer mix and a sample-barcoded 5' primer were used in a second PCR of about 6 to 12 cycles. TCRdb redid the calling of the 5' RACE reads with MiXCR, one entry per CDR3 protein. The sample includes 600,000 or so distinct CDR3 sequences, approximately 30% of them seen just once. Per sample, no less than 5 micrograms of total RNA were extracted. On this clonotype: What it recognizes is unknown. With a much larger clone just one base away, this may be a read error.

The TCR comes from a woman aged 80 or over in good health. The material sequenced was blood.

In DNA form, the CDR3 reads TGTGACATCAGTGAGGCCGGCCGCCAATCCTACGAGCAGTACTTC. It codes for CDISEAGRQSYEQYF. V usage is TRBV10-3 and J usage is TRBJ2-7, with D hard to call. CDR3 length: 15 amino acids. The V gene's germline CDR1 is ENHRY and CDR2 SYGVKD.